The clone carrying this T cell receptor (beta chain) was found a few times. Antigen specificity is unknown. Trimming removed 1 base at V and 7 bases at J, with 14 bases between. Germline CDR1 is SEHNR and CDR2 is FQNEAQ (reference sequence). CDR3 length: 14 amino acids. This entry belongs to a study of T cell repertoires in cytomegalovirus infection. Turning to the study itself: CMV infection and matching HLA type were both indicated by public TCR beta signatures.

TCRdb recomputed calls from the reads with MiXCR, one row per CDR3 protein. This table holds 200,000 to 300,000 distinct CDR3 sequences, about 12% found once. Study-wide findings and caveats: Individuals carrying CMV plus the relevant HLA were identified by cumulative frequency of public TCR beta families. Clonotypes of TCR beta that were HLA-C-restricted and CMV-specific dominated the ex vivo response.

The rearrangement joins TRBV7-9 to TRBJ2-7; D perhaps matches TRBD1 (5 bases). The sample was PBMCs. This TCR was recovered from a human donor in good health (CMV status not recorded). Some clones in this sample may be carry-over from other donors' samples. The CDR3 loop reads CASSLEGVTSEQYF. The CDR3 region has the DNA TGTGCCAGCAGCTTAGAAGGGGTAACGAGTGAGCAGTACTTC.